These 13 T cell receptor beta chains were all obtained from the same sample, sequenced in a study of cytomegalovirus exposure and HLA in healthy donors. Both 60 Vbeta primers and 13 Jbeta primers went into the PCR. Sequencing used immunoSEQ multiplex PCR; TCRdb keeps in-frame clones, though not all of them. The sample's table shows roughly 80,000 clones. Material for sequencing was PBMCs. The receptors stem from a man aged 50 to 60 in good health and CMV-seropositive.

The chain is built from TRBV19 and TRBJ1-1; 7 bases map to TRBD1. This CDR3 comprises 13 residues. V lost 10 bases, J lost 4 bases, and 9 bases stayed unmatched. The V gene's germline CDR1 is LNHDA and CDR2 SQIVND (reference sequence). The CDR3 nucleotides are TGTGCCACTAAGACAGGGCGGGGCACTGAAGCTTTCTTT. Translated, it gives CATKTGRGTEAFF.

A note on this clone: Other DNA sequences in the same sample also yield this CDR3. The chain carries TRBV5-1 and TRBJ2-2, with a tentative D call TRBD1 (5 bases). With 1 base removed from V and 1 base from J, the gap between germline ends came to 8 bases. Germline CDR1 reads SGHRS; CDR2 reads YFSETQ. CDR3 length: 15 amino acids. This chain's CDR3 is CASSLRQGNTGELFF. The CDR3 DNA sequence: TGCGCCAGCAGCTTGCGGCAGGGGAACACCGGGGAGCTGTTTTTT. The whole variable domain, filled in from reference TRBV5-1 and TRBJ2-2, reads KAGVTQTPRYLIKTRGQQVTLSCSPISGHRSVSWYQQTPGQGLQFLFEYFSETQRNKGNFPGRFSGRQFSNSRSEMNVSTLELGDSALYLCASSLRQGNTGELFFGEGSRLTVL.

The chain is built from TRBV6-1 and TRBJ2-6, with D unclear. The CDR3 has 13 amino acids. Germline CDR1 reads MNHNS; CDR2 reads SASEGT. V shed 7 bases and J shed 9 bases, with 13 bases lying between them. CDR3 region: CASKLAYFNVLTF. DNA for the CDR3: TGTGCCAGCAAACTCGCATACTTCAACGTCCTGACTTTC.

This chain connects TRBV2 to TRBJ2-2; D is possibly TRBD1 (6 bases). CDR1 and CDR2 from the germline V gene are SNHLY and FYNNEI. Trimming took 2 bases from V and 3 from J, leaving 10 bases between them. The CDR3 is 15 residues long. The CDR3 DNA reads TGTGCCAGCAGTGAACGTTACAGGGACACCGGGGAGCTGTTTTTT. This encodes CASSERYRDTGELFF.

The chain has TRBV11-2 and TRBJ2-7; maybe TRBD1 (6 bases). The CDR3 consists of 14 residues. Between the trimmed V and J ends, which lost 7 bases and 7 bases, there was a span of 20 bases. Germline-derived CDR1 and CDR2 are SGHAT and FQNNGV. This chain's CDR3 is CASTLGAASGEQYF. In DNA form, the CDR3 reads TGTGCCAGCACCCTGGGGGCGGCCTCAGGGGAGCAGTACTTC.

The chain couples TRBV19 to TRBJ2-2, with 11 bases lining up with TRBD2. CDR1 and CDR2 (germline): LNHDA, SQIVND (reference sequence). The junction had 1 base not matched to a gene; V was cut back by 1 base and J by 3 bases. This CDR3 contains 16 residues. CDR3 in DNA: TGTGCCAGTAGTATAGGGACTAGCGGGCACACCGGGGAGCTGTTTTTT. Its translation is CASSIGTSGHTGELFF.

The gene calls are TRBV5-1 and TRBJ2-3; D might be TRBD1 (8 bases). This CDR3 region has 14 residues. Germline CDR1 SGHRS, CDR2 YFSETQ. Trimming pared 0 bases from V and 6 bases from J, leaving 11 bases between. The CDR3 DNA reads TGCGCCAGCAGCTTGGTACAGGGGGGGGATACGCAGTATTTT. Protein: CASSLVQGGDTQYF.

The V and J genes are TRBV18 and TRBJ2-6; the match to TRBD1 covers 8 bases. With 3 bases clipped from V and 4 bases from J, the junction kept 11 bases outside the gene matches. CDR3 length equals 18 residues. Germline CDR1 is KGHSH and CDR2 is LQKENI. CDR3 DNA sequence: TGTGCCAGCTCACCTTTGGGACAGGAAGTCTCCGGGGCCAACGTCCTGACTTTC. This sequence encodes CASSPLGQEVSGANVLTF.

This rearrangement joins TRBV7-2 to TRBJ2-1, with D possibly matching TRBD2 (7 bases). CDR3 length equals 15 residues. Trimming shortened V by 4 bases and J by 0 bases, and 10 bases separated the two germline ends. In germline, CDR1 is SGHTA, CDR2 FQGNSA. CDR3 sequence: CASSYREGSYNEQFF. CDR3 in DNA: TGTGCCAGCAGCTACAGGGAGGGCTCCTACAATGAGCAGTTCTTC. Using reference TRBV7-2 and TRBJ2-1 for the parts outside the CDR3, the full variable domain is GAGVSQSPSNKVTEKGKDVELRCDPISGHTALYWYRQSLGQGLEFLIYFQGNSAPDKSGLPSDRFSAERTGGSVSTLTIQRTQQEDSAVYLCASSYREGSYNEQFFGPGTRLTVL.

The chain combines TRBV5-6 with TRBJ2-5, with D perhaps matching TRBD1 (7 bases). This CDR3 comprises 17 residues. Trimming shortened V by 4 bases and J by 5 bases, and 24 bases separated the two germline ends. Per germline, CDR1 SGHDT and CDR2 YYEEEE. This chain's CDR3 is CASSLVGRGVMMETQYF. CDR3 DNA sequence: TGTGCCAGCAGCCTGGTGGGCAGGGGGGTTATGATGGAGACCCAGTACTTC.

The chain is built from TRBV5-3 and TRBJ2-2, with 8 positions matching TRBD2. TRBV5-3 is an ORF; its function is uncertain. CDR3 length equals 17 residues. J was trimmed by 3 bases and V by 2 bases; bases with no gene match: 9. The CDR3 reads CARSFISGSLDTGELFF. The CDR3, as DNA: TGTGCCAGAAGCTTCATAAGCGGGAGTCTTGACACCGGGGAGCTGTTTTTT.

The gene calls are TRBV20-1 and TRBJ1-2; the D gene is possibly TRBD1 (6 bases). Looked up from germline, CDR1 is DFQATT and CDR2 is SNEGSKA (reference sequence). This CDR3 has 11 residues. V was shortened by 4 bases and J by 3 bases, with 6 bases between the two germline ends. CDR3: CSATGDYGYTF. CDR3 nucleotide sequence: TGCAGTGCTACAGGGGACTATGGCTACACCTTC.

V usage is TRBV28 and J usage is TRBJ1-2; D gene unclear. Germline V gene lookup returns CDR1 MDHEN and CDR2 SYDVKM. Trimming took 2 bases from V and 4 from J, leaving 8 bases between them. The CDR3 spans 13 residues. The CDR3 loop is CASSLQVIYGYTF. The DNA for the CDR3 is TGTGCCAGCAGTTTACAGGTTATCTATGGCTACACCTTC.